This T cell receptor beta chain derives from a study of T cell responses to AZD1222 COVID-19 vaccine. Assay: immunoSEQ multiplex PCR; the TCRdb copy retains only in-frame clones and omits some. This sample has 120,000 or so clones, with about 85% found just once. The CDR3 runs 13 residues. The V and J ends lost 7 bases and 11 bases respectively, with 20 bases between them. The V gene is TRBV12-3 or TRBV12-4, the J gene TRBJ1-2, with D possibly being TRBD1 (5 bases). The sample was peripheral blood, taken 28 days after the second AZD1222 dose. The clonotype originates from an adult who received the AZD1222 COVID-19 vaccine. CDR3 nucleotides: TGTGCCAGCACTCTGGGTCAGGGAGTGAGTTACACCTTC. Protein product: CASTLGQGVSYTF.